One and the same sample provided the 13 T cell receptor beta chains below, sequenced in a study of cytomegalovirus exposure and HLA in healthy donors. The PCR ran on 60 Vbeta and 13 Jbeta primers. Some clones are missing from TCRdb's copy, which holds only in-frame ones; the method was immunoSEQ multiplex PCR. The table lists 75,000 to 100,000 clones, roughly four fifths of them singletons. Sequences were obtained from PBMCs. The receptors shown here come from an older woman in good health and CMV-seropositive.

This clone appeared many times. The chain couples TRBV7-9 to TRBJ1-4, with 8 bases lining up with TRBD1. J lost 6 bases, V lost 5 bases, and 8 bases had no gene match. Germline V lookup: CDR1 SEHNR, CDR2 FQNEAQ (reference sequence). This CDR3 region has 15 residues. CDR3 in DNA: TGTGCCAGCAGCCCGCTGGGACAGGATTATGAAAAACTGTTTTTT. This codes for CASSPLGQDYEKLFF.

In DNA, the CDR3 is TGTGCCAGCAGTTACGGGACTAGCGGGAGTATCTACGAGCAGTACTTC. It translates to CASSYGTSGSIYEQYF. The chain combines TRBV6-6 with TRBJ2-7, with 14 bases fitting TRBD2. The CDR3 extends over 16 amino acids. Germline V lookup: CDR1 MNHNY, CDR2 SVGAGI (reference sequence). Losses at the gene ends were 2 bases for V and 3 bases for J; bases not matched to a gene: 3.

CDR3 DNA: TGTGCCATCACGAGTACACAGGGGGCGAGCACCGGGGAGCTGTTTTTT. Its protein is CAITSTQGASTGELFF. This chain connects TRBV10-3 to TRBJ2-2, with 9 bases matching TRBD1. V shed 7 bases, J shed 4 bases, and the junction held 10 bases outside the gene matches. The CDR3 sequence is 16 residues long. Germline assignment: CDR1 ENHRY and CDR2 SYGVKD.

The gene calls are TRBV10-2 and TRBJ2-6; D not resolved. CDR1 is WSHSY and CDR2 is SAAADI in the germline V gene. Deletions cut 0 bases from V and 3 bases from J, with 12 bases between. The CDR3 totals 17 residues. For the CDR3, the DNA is TGCGCCAGCAGTGAGTCGTCAGGTTTAGTTGGGGCCAACGTCCTGACTTTC. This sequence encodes CASSESSGLVGANVLTF.

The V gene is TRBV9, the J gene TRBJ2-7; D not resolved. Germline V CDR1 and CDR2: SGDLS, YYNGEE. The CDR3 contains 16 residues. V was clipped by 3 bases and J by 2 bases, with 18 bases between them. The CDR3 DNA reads TGTGCCAGCAGCGCCCCTCTTCGAGCACCTACCTACGAGCAGTACTTC. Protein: CASSAPLRAPTYEQYF.

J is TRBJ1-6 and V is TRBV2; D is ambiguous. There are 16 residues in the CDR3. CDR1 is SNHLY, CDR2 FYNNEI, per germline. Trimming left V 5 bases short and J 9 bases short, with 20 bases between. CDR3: CASSPKGRARGSPLHF. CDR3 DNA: TGTGCCAGCAGTCCCAAAGGGAGGGCACGGGGTTCACCCCTCCACTTT.

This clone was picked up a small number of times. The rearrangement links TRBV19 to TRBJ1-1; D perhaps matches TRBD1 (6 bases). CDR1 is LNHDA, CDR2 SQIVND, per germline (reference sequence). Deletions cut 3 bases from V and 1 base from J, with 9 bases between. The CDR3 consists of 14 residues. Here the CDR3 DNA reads TGTGCCAGTAGTATGGGGACACCGAACACTGAAGCTTTCTTT. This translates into CASSMGTPNTEAFF.

CDR3 nucleotides: TGTGCCAGGGACAGCAGCGGCTACGAGCAGTACTTC. It translates to CARDSSGYEQYF. J is TRBJ2-7 and V is TRBV28; TRBD1 is a possible D gene (6 bases). From germline, CDR1 is MDHEN and CDR2 SYDVKM. CDR3 length equals 12 residues. Trimming removed 9 bases at V and 3 bases at J, with 12 bases between.

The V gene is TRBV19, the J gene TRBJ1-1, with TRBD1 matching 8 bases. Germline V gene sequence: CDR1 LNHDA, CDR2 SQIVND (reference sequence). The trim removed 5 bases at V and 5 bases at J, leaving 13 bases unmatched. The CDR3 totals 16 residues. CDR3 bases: TGTGCCAGTAGTTCCTCGGACAGGGCCCTGGGAACTGAAGCTTTCTTT. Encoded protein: CASSSSDRALGTEAFF.

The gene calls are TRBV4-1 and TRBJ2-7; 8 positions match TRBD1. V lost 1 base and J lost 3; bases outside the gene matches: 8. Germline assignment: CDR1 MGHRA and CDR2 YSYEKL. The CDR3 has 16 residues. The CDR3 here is CASSQGQGQVLYEQYF. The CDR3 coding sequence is TGCGCCAGCAGCCAAGGCCAGGGACAGGTCCTCTACGAGCAGTACTTC.

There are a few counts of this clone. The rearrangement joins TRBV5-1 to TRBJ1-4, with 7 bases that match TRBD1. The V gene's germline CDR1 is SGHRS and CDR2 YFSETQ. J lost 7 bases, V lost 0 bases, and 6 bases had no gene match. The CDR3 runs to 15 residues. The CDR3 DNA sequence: TGCGCCAGCAGCTTGGGACAGGGTAGGGGTGAAAAACTGTTTTTT. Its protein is CASSLGQGRGEKLFF.

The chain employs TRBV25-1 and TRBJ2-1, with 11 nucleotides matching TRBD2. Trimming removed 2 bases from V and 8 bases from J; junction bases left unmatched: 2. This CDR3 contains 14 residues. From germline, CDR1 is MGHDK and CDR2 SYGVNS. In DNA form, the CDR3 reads TGTGCCAGCAGTGAACTAGCGGGAGGTTATGAGCAGTTCTTC. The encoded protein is CASSELAGGYEQFF.

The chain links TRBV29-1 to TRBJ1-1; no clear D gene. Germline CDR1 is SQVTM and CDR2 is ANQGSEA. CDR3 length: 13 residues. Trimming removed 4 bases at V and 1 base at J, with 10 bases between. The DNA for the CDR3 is TGCAGCGTTGTCCGGGTTTCGAACACTGAAGCTTTCTTT. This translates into CSVVRVSNTEAFF.